The 25 T cell receptor beta chains listed next were all sequenced from one sample in a study of cytomegalovirus exposure and HLA in healthy donors. The PCR employed 60 Vbeta primers together with 13 Jbeta primers. The assay was immunoSEQ multiplex PCR, and TCRdb's table has in-frame clones only and misses some. Its table lists around 150,000 clones. The sequencing input was PBMCs. The receptor source for this set is a woman in her sixties in good health and CMV-seronegative.

Note on this clone: The final CDR3 position lacks the conserved phenylalanine or tryptophan, pointing to a likely read error. This chain links TRBV29-1 with TRBJ1-1; no clear D gene. The V gene's germline CDR1 is SQVTM and CDR2 ANQGSEA. This CDR3 has 12 amino acids. The V end lost 6 bases, the J end lost 0 bases, and 8 bases lay between the germline ends. In DNA, the CDR3 is TGCAGCGTAAGAGAGGTGAACACTGAAGCTTTCTCT. Translated: CSVREVNTEAFS.

This rearrangement joins TRBV7-3 to TRBJ1-1, with 7 bases aligning to TRBD1. The CDR3 extends over 14 amino acids. CDR1 and CDR2 (germline): SGHTA, FQGTGA. Trimming cost V 3 bases and J 2 bases; bases outside gene matches: 3. Here the CDR3 reads CASSFGTANTEAFF. CDR3 in DNA: TGTGCCAGCAGCTTCGGGACAGCTAACACTGAAGCTTTCTTT.

The chain employs TRBV4-3 and TRBJ1-1, with D unresolved. V was trimmed by 0 bases and J by 0 bases, leaving 17 bases between them. The germline CDR1 and CDR2 sequences are LGHNA and YSLEER. This CDR3 is 18 amino acids long. The CDR3 region is CASSQDSPPLQVNTEAFF. The DNA of the CDR3 is TGCGCCAGCAGCCAAGACTCCCCCCCACTTCAGGTGAACACTGAAGCTTTCTTT.

The rearrangement joins TRBV5-1 to TRBJ2-7; no firm D call. Between the trimmed V and J ends, which lost 0 bases and 3 bases, there was a span of 7 bases. Germline lookup yields CDR1 SGHRS and CDR2 YFSETQ. The CDR3 spans 13 residues. The CDR3 DNA is TGCGCCAGCAGCTTGGACAGCCGCTACGAGCAGTACTTC. Protein sequence: CASSLDSRYEQYF.

This chain links TRBV9 with TRBJ1-1; D unresolved. Trimming removed 0 bases from V and 2 bases from J, with 8 bases in between. The CDR3 runs to 14 residues. Germline assignment: CDR1 SGDLS and CDR2 YYNGEE. The CDR3: CASSVGGPNTEAFF. The CDR3 DNA sequence: TGTGCCAGCAGCGTAGGAGGCCCTAACACTGAAGCTTTCTTT.

The V and J genes are TRBV28 and TRBJ2-7, with TRBD1 matching over 11 bases. J was trimmed by 4 bases and V by 8 bases; bases with no gene match: 7. This CDR3 has 14 residues. From germline, CDR1 is MDHEN and CDR2 SYDVKM. The CDR3 nucleotides read TGTGCCAGCTCTTATGGGACAGGGGGTTACGAGCAGTACTTC. Its protein is CASSYGTGGYEQYF.

The rearrangement links TRBV5-1 to TRBJ2-6; possibly TRBD1 for D (5 bases). The CDR3 totals 17 residues. The V end lost 0 bases, the J end lost 2 bases, and 12 bases lay between the germline ends. Germline loops: CDR1 SGHRS, CDR2 YFSETQ. The CDR3 is CASSLESPGTGANVLTF. CDR3 DNA sequence: TGCGCCAGCAGCTTGGAGTCCCCAGGGACTGGGGCCAACGTCCTGACTTTC.

The chain combines TRBV11-2 with TRBJ1-5; perhaps TRBD1 as D (6 bases). Trimming stripped 1 base from V and 2 bases from J, with 9 bases between. CDR1 and CDR2 (germline): SGHAT, FQNNGV. This CDR3 spans 15 amino acids. Here the CDR3 DNA reads TGTGCCAGCAGCTTAGCTGCAGGGGGCAATCAGCCCCAGCATTTT. This gives the protein CASSLAAGGNQPQHF.

The chain uses TRBV28 and TRBJ1-6, with D uncertain. The CDR3 sequence is 15 residues long. Trimming shortened V by 1 base and J by 5 bases, and 9 bases separated the two germline ends. The germline V gene has CDR1 MDHEN and CDR2 SYDVKM. CDR3 loop: CASSLFLGDNSPLHF. The CDR3 nucleotides are TGTGCCAGCAGTTTATTTCTAGGAGATAATTCACCCCTCCACTTT.

This chain links TRBV4-1 with TRBJ2-3, with 12 nucleotides matching TRBD2. This CDR3 comprises 16 residues. V lost 2 bases and J lost 1; bases outside the gene matches: 1. Germline V CDR1 and CDR2: MGHRA, YSYEKL. CDR3 sequence: CASSQRTSGGTDTQYF. The CDR3 region has the DNA TGCGCCAGCAGCCAACGGACTAGCGGGGGCACAGATACGCAGTATTTT.

The rearrangement uses TRBV5-1 and TRBJ2-3; TRBD2 matches 12 bases. From germline, CDR1 is SGHRS and CDR2 YFSETQ. V shed 4 bases and J 3 bases; nucleotides not matched to a gene: 6. The CDR3 consists of 16 residues. The CDR3 sequence: CASSHGLAGPTDTQYF. The CDR3 region has the DNA TGCGCCAGCAGCCACGGACTAGCGGGGCCGACAGATACGCAGTATTTT.

The CDR3 DNA sequence: TGTGCCACCAGCAGAGATCTACCCCAGACGCGGGCTGAAGCTTTCTTT. Translating gives CATSRDLPQTRAEAFF. The chain links TRBV15 to TRBJ1-1; D is unclear. The ends were cut back, 0 bases at V and 6 bases at J, with 17 bases in the middle. The CDR3 spans 16 residues. Germline V CDR1 and CDR2: LNHNV, YYDKDF (reference sequence).

The chain combines TRBV5-1 with TRBJ1-1, with 7 bases matching TRBD1. With 7 bases clipped from V and 7 bases from J, the junction kept 10 bases outside the gene matches. The CDR3 consists of 13 residues. Germline V gene sequence: CDR1 SGHRS, CDR2 YFSETQ. CDR3 sequence reads: CASGPDRTFEAFF. The CDR3 nucleotides read TGCGCCAGCGGCCCGGACAGGACTTTTGAAGCTTTCTTT.

The J gene is TRBJ1-1, the V gene TRBV29-1; maybe TRBD1 (6 bases). The V gene's germline CDR1 is SQVTM and CDR2 ANQGSEA. This CDR3 has 14 residues. Deletions cut 6 bases from V and 1 base from J, with 15 bases between. The CDR3 DNA reads as TGCAGCGTAGGAACAGGGAGTGGGAACACTGAAGCTTTCTTT. Translating gives CSVGTGSGNTEAFF. Full variable domain (missing parts from reference TRBV29-1 and TRBJ1-1): SAVISQKPSRDICQRGTSLTIQCQVDSQVTMMFWYRQQPGQSLTLIATANQGSEATYESGFVIDKFPISRPNLTFSTLTVSNMSPEDSSIYLCSVGTGSGNTEAFFGQGTRLTVV.

The V gene is TRBV7-2, the J gene TRBJ2-2; D is possibly TRBD1 (5 bases). The V and J ends lost 5 bases and 7 bases respectively, with 17 bases between them. This CDR3 is 15 amino acids long. Germline values: CDR1 SGHTA, CDR2 FQGNSA. The CDR3 bases are TGTGCCAGCAGCCCCCGTTATGGGGCCGGCGGGGAGCTGTTTTTT. Its protein product is CASSPRYGAGGELFF.

The chain recombines TRBV2 with TRBJ2-3; 8 positions agree with TRBD2. Germline assignment: CDR1 SNHLY and CDR2 FYNNEI. This CDR3 comprises 15 residues. V lost 11 bases, J lost 0 bases, and 10 bases stayed unmatched. This chain's CDR3 is CAWGGGGTSTDTQYF. Written as DNA, the CDR3 is TGTGCCTGGGGAGGCGGGGGGACTAGCACAGATACGCAGTATTTT.

This chain uses TRBV7-9 with TRBJ1-1; TRBD1 matches at 9 bases. Germline values: CDR1 SEHNR, CDR2 FQNEAQ (reference sequence). The ends lost 2 bases at V and 5 bases at J; junction bases unmatched: 3. There are 14 residues in the CDR3. For the CDR3, the DNA is TGTGCCAGCAGCTTAACAGGGGGCATGACTGAAGCTTTCTTT. Encoded protein: CASSLTGGMTEAFF.

The rearrangement links TRBV4-2 to TRBJ1-5; 8 nucleotides line up with TRBD1. The CDR3 sequence is 15 residues long. Unmatched junction bases numbered 3, after V lost 1 base and J lost 4 bases. From germline, CDR1 is LGHNA and CDR2 YNFKEQ. DNA of the CDR3: TGTGCCAGCAGCCAAGGGACAGGGCGAAATCAGCCCCAGCATTTT. It translates to CASSQGTGRNQPQHF.

The rearrangement uses TRBV7-3 and TRBJ2-5; D is perhaps TRBD2 (6 bases). CDR1 is SGHTA and CDR2 is FQGTGA in the germline V gene. The V end was cut by 5 bases, the J end by 1 base, with 14 bases between. The CDR3 extends over 15 amino acids. The CDR3 region has the DNA TGTGCCAGCAGCCTAGCCGGGGGAAGCCAAGAGACCCAGTACTTC. This encodes CASSLAGGSQETQYF.

This chain uses TRBV5-1 with TRBJ1-1, with a possible D match to TRBD1 (5 bases). The CDR3 has 16 residues. V lost 2 bases and J 0 bases, leaving 14 bases between the germline ends. Germline V CDR1 and CDR2: SGHRS, YFSETQ. The CDR3 DNA reads as TGCGCCAGCAGCTTCCTCGGGGGGGGGATGAACACTGAAGCTTTCTTT. This translates into CASSFLGGGMNTEAFF.

V is TRBV2 and J is TRBJ2-7, with 9 positions matching TRBD2. The trim removed 6 bases at V and 0 bases at J, leaving 6 bases unmatched. Germline V gives CDR1 SNHLY, CDR2 FYNNEI. The CDR3 covers 15 residues. CDR3 DNA sequence: TGTGCCAGCAGGAGTAGCGGGGGTGACTCCTACGAGCAGTACTTC. Encoded protein: CASRSSGGDSYEQYF.

V usage is TRBV5-1 and J usage is TRBJ1-1, with TRBD1 matching 11 bases. V shed 4 bases and J 6 bases; nucleotides not matched to a gene: 8. Germline values: CDR1 SGHRS, CDR2 YFSETQ. The CDR3 runs to 15 residues. The CDR3 is CASSPRTGGNAEAFF. CDR3 sequence (DNA): TGCGCCAGCAGCCCGCGGACAGGGGGCAATGCTGAAGCTTTCTTT.

This chain connects TRBV7-9 to TRBJ1-1, with 7 bases that match TRBD1. Germline trimming cut 5 bases from V and 6 bases from J; bases unmatched to any gene: 24. The CDR3 is 19 residues long. Germline V lookup: CDR1 SEHNR, CDR2 FQNEAQ (reference sequence). In DNA, the CDR3 is TGTGCCAGCAGCCCGACCCCCGACAGGGCCGGAGGGGGACACGCTGAAGCTTTCTTT. It yields the protein CASSPTPDRAGGGHAEAFF.

The gene calls are TRBV10-3 and TRBJ2-5, with 7 bases aligning to TRBD1. This CDR3 has 13 residues. Per the germline V gene, CDR1 is ENHRY and CDR2 is SYGVKD. The J segment lost 2 bases and the V segment lost 7 bases, leaving 4 bases of the junction unmatched. This CDR3 reads CAITRDSQETQYF. The CDR3 DNA reads TGTGCCATCACTCGGGACAGTCAAGAGACCCAGTACTTC.

The chain is built from TRBV6-1 and TRBJ1-5, with D perhaps TRBD1 (5 bases). This CDR3 is built from 14 residues. V lost 10 bases, J lost 6 bases, and 19 bases lay in between. Germline V CDR1 and CDR2: MNHNS, SASEGT. This CDR3 reads CATQSQGVGQPQHF. The DNA of the CDR3 is TGTGCCACCCAATCGCAGGGTGTCGGTCAGCCCCAGCATTTT.